This entry lists 3 T cell receptor beta chains sequenced from one sample in a study of cytomegalovirus exposure and HLA in healthy donors (dated by TCRdb to 2015 to 2018). The library was built by means of the immunoSEQ multiplex PCR assay. For the multiplex PCR, a mixture combining 60 forward primers for TCR Vbeta segments and 13 reverse primers for TCR Jbeta segments was used. Drawn from immuneACCESS, this table holds only the in-frame rearrangements with V and J called that TCRdb kept. Clones are partly lost; checked studies trace under half to an unresolved V gene and leave the rest unexplained. The sample includes 150,000 to 180,000 clones, with 70% to 90% observed a single time. The ten most abundant clones make up 5.6% of the sample. Sequences were obtained from PBMCs. The receptors were sampled from a woman in her thirties or forties in good health and CMV-seropositive.

The chain links TRBV9 to TRBJ1-1; no definite D call. Germline CDR1 reads SGDLS; CDR2 reads YYNGEE. V dropped 1 base and J dropped 4 bases, with 8 bases sitting between them. The CDR3 spans 13 residues. CDR3 nucleotide sequence: TGTGCCAGCAGCGTAAGACCGGGCACTGAAGCTTTCTTT. Translation gives CASSVRPGTEAFF.

This clone is a singleton in its sample. This chain links TRBV12-5 with TRBJ2-1, with 8 positions matching TRBD2. The germline V gene has CDR1 LGHNT and CDR2 FRNRAP. With 2 bases clipped from V and 3 bases from J, the junction kept 9 bases outside the gene matches. The CDR3 sequence is 17 residues long. The CDR3, as DNA: TGTGCTAGTGGTTTGACCGATAGCGGGATGATCTACAATGAGCAGTTCTTC. Its translation is CASGLTDSGMIYNEQFF. The full variable domain, in which reference TRBV12-5 and TRBJ2-1 provide the parts outside the CDR3, is DARVTQTPRHKVTEMGQEVTMRCQPILGHNTVFWYRQTMMQGLELLAYFRNRAPLDDSGMPKDRFSAEMPDATLATLKIQPSEPRDSAVYFCASGLTDSGMIYNEQFFGPGTRLTVL.

With regard to this clone: Other DNA sequences in this sample translate to the same CDR3. This chain connects TRBV5-1 to TRBJ2-5, with D maybe TRBD1 (6 bases). V gave up 2 bases and J gave up 5 bases, with 10 bases separating them. Germline-derived CDR1 and CDR2 are SGHRS and YFSETQ. The CDR3 totals 13 residues. The CDR3: CASSFGGGETQYF. CDR3 nucleotides: TGCGCCAGCAGCTTTGGGGGCGGGGAGACCCAGTACTTC.